The entry below gives a single T cell receptor beta chain sequence along with its context. Its matching antigen is unknown. Here immunoSEQ multiplex PCR was the method, and the copy in TCRdb shows in-frame clones only, minus some. This table has roughly 66,000 clones, roughly 84% appearing once. The CDR3 consists of 16 residues. CDR1 and CDR2 from the germline V gene are SGHAT and FQNNGV. With 5 bases clipped from V and 1 base from J, the junction kept 6 bases outside the gene matches. The data derive from a study of T cell responses to AZD1222 COVID-19 vaccine. Across the study: Recipients boosted at about 4 weeks or about 12 weeks are pooled. Points from the study as a whole: White British ancestry dominated among donors, who included more females, and clonal diversity was possibly underestimated. Following two doses of AZD1222, Spike-specific TCR breadth and depth rose. Repertoires in all cases were sampled only once the peak T cell response had passed.

This sequence was found in an adult in good health. The sample was peripheral blood, taken on day 0 of AZD1222 vaccination. The chain combines TRBV11-2 with TRBJ2-2, with 8 bases lining up with TRBD2. The DNA of the CDR3 is TGTGCCAGCAGCACAATAGCGGGGAAGAACACCGGGGAGCTGTTTTTT. This encodes CASSTIAGKNTGELFF.